This TCR beta chain was obtained from a study of OX40 agonist ivuxolimab in advanced cancers. Whole-study results and caveats: Relative to CD4+, CD8+ T cells held more expanded clones on average.

Data came from immunoSEQ multiplex PCR; TCRdb stores just in-frame clones and leaves some out. The sample carries 67,000 or so clones, around 81% recorded once. Germline assignment: CDR1 SGDLS and CDR2 YYNGEE. This CDR3 spans 11 amino acids. Trimming cost V 3 bases and J 10 bases, with 8 bases left between them. Notes on this clone: The antigen remains undetermined.

J is TRBJ2-1 and V is TRBV9; D unclear. The input for sequencing was CD4+ or CD8+ T cells sorted from blood, taken in a trial of the OX40 agonist ivuxolimab. This clonotype was obtained from an adult with an advanced solid tumor such as melanoma, head and neck, liver or kidney cancer. The CDR3 loop reads CASSGGWEQFF. The CDR3 nucleotides are TGTGCCAGCAGCGGGGGTTGGGAGCAGTTCTTC.